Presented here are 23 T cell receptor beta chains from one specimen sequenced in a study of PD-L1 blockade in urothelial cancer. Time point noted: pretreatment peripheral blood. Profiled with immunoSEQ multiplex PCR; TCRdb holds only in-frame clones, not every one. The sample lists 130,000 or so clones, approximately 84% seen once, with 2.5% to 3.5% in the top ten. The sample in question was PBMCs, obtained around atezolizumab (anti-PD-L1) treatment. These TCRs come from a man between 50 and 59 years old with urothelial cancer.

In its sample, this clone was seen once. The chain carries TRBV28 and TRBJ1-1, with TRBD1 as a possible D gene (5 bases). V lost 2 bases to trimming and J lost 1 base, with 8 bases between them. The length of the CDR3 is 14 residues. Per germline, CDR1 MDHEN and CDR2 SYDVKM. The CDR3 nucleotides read TGTGCCAGCAGTTTAACCAGGGCGAACACTGAAGCTTTCTTT. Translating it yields CASSLTRANTEAFF.

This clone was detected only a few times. Written as DNA, the CDR3 is TGTGCCAGCAGCTTAGCGTCCCAGAACACTGAAGCTTTCTTT. As protein: CASSLASQNTEAFF. The chain joins TRBV7-9 to TRBJ1-1, with D unresolved. Trimming pared 0 bases from V and 1 base from J, leaving 6 bases between. The CDR3 length is 14 residues. Per the germline V gene, CDR1 is SEHNR and CDR2 is FQNEAQ (reference sequence).

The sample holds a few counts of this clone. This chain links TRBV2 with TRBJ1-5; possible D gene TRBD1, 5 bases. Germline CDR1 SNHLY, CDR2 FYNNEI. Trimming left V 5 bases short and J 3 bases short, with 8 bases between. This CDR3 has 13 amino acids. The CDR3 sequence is CASSRTFNQPQHF. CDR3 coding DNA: TGTGCCAGCAGTAGGACATTCAATCAGCCCCAGCATTTT.

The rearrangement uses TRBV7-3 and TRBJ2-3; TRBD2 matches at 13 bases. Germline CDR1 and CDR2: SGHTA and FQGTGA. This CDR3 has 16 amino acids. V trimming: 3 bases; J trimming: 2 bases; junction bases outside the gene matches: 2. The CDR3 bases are TGTGCCAGCAGCTTGGGACTAGCGGGATACACAGATACGCAGTATTTT. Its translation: CASSLGLAGYTDTQYF.

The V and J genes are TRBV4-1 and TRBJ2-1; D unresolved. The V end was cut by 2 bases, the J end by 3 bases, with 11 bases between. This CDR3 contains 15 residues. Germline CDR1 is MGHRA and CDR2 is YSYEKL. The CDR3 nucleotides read TGCGCCAGCAGCCAACGAGCTGAGCTCTACAATGAGCAGTTCTTC. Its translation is CASSQRAELYNEQFF.

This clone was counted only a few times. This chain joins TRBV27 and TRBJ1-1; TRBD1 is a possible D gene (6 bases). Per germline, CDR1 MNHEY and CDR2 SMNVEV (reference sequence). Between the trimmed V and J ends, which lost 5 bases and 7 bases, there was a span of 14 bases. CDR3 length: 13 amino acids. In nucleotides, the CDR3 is TGTGCCAGCAGTCTTTCAGGGGAAGGTGAAGCTTTCTTT. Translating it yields CASSLSGEGEAFF.

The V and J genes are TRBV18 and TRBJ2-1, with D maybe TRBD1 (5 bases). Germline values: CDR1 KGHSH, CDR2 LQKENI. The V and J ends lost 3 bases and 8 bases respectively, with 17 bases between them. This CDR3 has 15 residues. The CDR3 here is CASSPLRRVGDEQFF. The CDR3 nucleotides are TGTGCCAGCTCACCCTTACGCAGGGTTGGGGATGAGCAGTTCTTC. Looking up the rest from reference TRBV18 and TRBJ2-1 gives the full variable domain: NAGVMQNPRHLVRRRGQEARLRCSPMKGHSHVYWYRQLPEEGLKFMVYLQKENIIDESGMPKERFSAEFPKEGPSILRIQQVVRGDSAAYFCASSPLRRVGDEQFFGPGTRLTVL.

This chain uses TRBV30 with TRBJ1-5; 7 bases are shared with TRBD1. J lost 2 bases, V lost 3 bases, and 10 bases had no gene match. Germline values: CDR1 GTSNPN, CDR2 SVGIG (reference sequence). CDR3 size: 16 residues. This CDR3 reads CAWSEGATGGNQPQHF. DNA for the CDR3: TGTGCCTGGAGCGAAGGGGCTACAGGGGGCAATCAGCCCCAGCATTTT.

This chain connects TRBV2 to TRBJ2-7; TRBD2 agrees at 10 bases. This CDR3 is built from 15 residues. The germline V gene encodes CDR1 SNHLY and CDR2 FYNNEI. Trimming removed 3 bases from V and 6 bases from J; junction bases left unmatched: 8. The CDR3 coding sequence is TGTGCCAGCAGTGAGGCTAGCGGGAGTTCGGGCGAGCAGTACTTC. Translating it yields CASSEASGSSGEQYF.

CDR3 bases: TGTGCCACCAGCAGAGTCCGACAGGGGGCTGAAGAGCAGTACTTC. As protein: CATSRVRQGAEEQYF. J is TRBJ2-7 and V is TRBV15, with 10 bases matching TRBD1. J gave up 7 bases and V 1 base, and 7 bases lay outside the gene matches. CDR3 length: 15 residues. CDR1 and CDR2 from the germline V gene are LNHNV and YYDKDF (reference sequence).

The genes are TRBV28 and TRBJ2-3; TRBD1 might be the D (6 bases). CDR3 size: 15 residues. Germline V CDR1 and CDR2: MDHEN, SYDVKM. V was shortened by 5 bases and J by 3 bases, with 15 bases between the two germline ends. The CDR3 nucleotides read TGTGCCAGCAGTGTAACAGGGATTGAGACAGATACGCAGTATTTT. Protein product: CASSVTGIETDTQYF.

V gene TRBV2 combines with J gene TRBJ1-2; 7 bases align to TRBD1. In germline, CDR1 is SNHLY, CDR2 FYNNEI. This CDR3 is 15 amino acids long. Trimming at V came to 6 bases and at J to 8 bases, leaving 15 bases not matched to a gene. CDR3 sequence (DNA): TGTGCCAGCAGCGTAATTCAAGGACAGGCCGCCGGCTACACCTTC. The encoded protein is CASSVIQGQAAGYTF. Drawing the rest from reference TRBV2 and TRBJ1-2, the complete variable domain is EPEVTQTPSHQVTQMGQEVILRCVPISNHLYFYWYRQILGQKVEFLVSFYNNEISEKSEIFDDQFSVERPDGSNFTLKIRSTKLEDSAMYFCASSVIQGQAAGYTFGSGTRLTVV.

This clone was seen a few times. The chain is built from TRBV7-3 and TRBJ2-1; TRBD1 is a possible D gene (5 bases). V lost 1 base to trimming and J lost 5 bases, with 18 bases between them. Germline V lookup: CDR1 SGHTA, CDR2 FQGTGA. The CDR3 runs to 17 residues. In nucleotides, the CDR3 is TGTGCCAGCAGCTTAAGGGTCCAGCTAGAAGGGGACAATGAGCAGTTCTTC. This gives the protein CASSLRVQLEGDNEQFF.

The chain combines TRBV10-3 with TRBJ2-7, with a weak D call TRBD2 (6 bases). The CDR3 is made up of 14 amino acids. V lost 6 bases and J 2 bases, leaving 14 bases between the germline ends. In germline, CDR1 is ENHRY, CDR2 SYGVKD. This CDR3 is CAIRGGGATYEQYF. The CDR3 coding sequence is TGTGCCATCAGGGGAGGCGGGGCGACCTACGAGCAGTACTTC.

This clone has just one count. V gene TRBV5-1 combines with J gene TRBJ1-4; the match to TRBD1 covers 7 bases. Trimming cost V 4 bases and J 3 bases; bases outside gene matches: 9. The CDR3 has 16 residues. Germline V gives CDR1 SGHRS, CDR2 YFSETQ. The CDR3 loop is CASSQGTASANEKLFF. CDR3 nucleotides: TGCGCCAGCAGCCAAGGGACAGCCTCGGCTAATGAAAAACTGTTTTTT.

The CDR3 reads CASSAAGNTQPQHF. The CDR3 bases are TGCGCCAGCAGTGCGGCGGGGAATACTCAGCCCCAGCATTTT. The rearrangement joins TRBV10-1 to TRBJ1-5; D gene unclear. Germline values: CDR1 WNHNN, CDR2 SYGVQD (reference sequence). The CDR3 consists of 14 residues. Deletions cut 4 bases from V and 6 bases from J, with 13 bases between.

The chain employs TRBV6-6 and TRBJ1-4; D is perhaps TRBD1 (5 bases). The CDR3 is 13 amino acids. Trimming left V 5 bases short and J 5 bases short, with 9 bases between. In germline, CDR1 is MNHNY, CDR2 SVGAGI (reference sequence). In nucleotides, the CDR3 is TGTGCCAGCAGTGGGGGGAGCAATGAAAAACTGTTTTTT. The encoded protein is CASSGGSNEKLFF.

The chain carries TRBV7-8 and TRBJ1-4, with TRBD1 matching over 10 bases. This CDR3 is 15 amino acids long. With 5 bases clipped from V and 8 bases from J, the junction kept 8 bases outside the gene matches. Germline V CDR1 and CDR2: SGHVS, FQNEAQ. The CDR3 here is CASSIGGTGEEKLFF. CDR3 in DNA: TGTGCCAGCAGCATAGGCGGGACAGGGGAAGAAAAACTGTTTTTT.

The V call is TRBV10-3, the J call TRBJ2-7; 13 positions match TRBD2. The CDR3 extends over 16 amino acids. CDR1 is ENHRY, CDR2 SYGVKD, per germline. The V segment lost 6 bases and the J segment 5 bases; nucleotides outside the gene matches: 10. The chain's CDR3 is CAISPGLAGASNEQYF. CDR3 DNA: TGTGCCATCAGCCCCGGACTAGCGGGAGCCTCAAACGAGCAGTACTTC.

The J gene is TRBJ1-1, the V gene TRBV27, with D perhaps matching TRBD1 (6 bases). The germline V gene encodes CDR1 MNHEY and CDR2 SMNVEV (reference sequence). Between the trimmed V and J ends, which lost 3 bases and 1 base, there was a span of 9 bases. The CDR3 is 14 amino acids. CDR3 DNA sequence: TGTGCCAGCAGTTTCCAGGGGACGAACACTGAAGCTTTCTTT. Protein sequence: CASSFQGTNTEAFF.

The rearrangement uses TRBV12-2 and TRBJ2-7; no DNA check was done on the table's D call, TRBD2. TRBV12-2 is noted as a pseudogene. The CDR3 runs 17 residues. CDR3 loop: CASRLSTAGAGWYEQYF. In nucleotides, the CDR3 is TGTGCAAGTCGCTTATCTACAGCCGGGGCGGGGTGGTACGAGCAGTACTTC.

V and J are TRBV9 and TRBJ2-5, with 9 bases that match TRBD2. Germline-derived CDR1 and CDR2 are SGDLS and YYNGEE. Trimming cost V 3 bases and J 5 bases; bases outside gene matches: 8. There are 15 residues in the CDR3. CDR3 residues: CASSGDSGSWETQYF. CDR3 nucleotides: TGTGCCAGCAGCGGGGATAGCGGGAGCTGGGAGACCCAGTACTTC.

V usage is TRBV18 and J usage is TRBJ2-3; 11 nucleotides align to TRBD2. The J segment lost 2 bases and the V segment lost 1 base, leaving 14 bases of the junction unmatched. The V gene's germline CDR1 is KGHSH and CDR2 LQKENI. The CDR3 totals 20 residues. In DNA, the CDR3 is TGTGCCAGCTCACCACGTCTTGGACTAGCGGGTGGTTTTGCCACAGATACGCAGTATTTT. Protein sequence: CASSPRLGLAGGFATDTQYF. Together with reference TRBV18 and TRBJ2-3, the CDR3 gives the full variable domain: NAGVMQNPRHLVRRRGQEARLRCSPMKGHSHVYWYRQLPEEGLKFMVYLQKENIIDESGMPKERFSAEFPKEGPSILRIQQVVRGDSAAYFCASSPRLGLAGGFATDTQYFGPGTRLTVL.